The next 18 T cell receptor beta chains were all read from a single sample in a study of OX40 agonist ivuxolimab in advanced cancers. Sequencing was performed with immunoSEQ multiplex PCR; in TCRdb, only in-frame clones are kept and a portion is missing. Of tens of thousands of clones in the sample, over 90% were seen once. This specimen was CD4+ or CD8+ T cells sorted from blood, taken in a trial of the OX40 agonist ivuxolimab. These receptors were taken from an adult with an advanced solid tumor such as melanoma, head and neck, liver or kidney cancer.

V usage is TRBV5-1 and J usage is TRBJ2-2, with unresolved D. The germline V gene has CDR1 SGHRS and CDR2 YFSETQ. The CDR3 is 15 residues long. V lost 0 bases, J lost 1 base, and 7 bases lay in between. DNA for the CDR3: TGCGCCAGCAGCTTGGGTCGACAGAACACCGGGGAGCTGTTTTTT. Amino acids: CASSLGRQNTGELFF. The full variable domain, completed using reference TRBV5-1 and TRBJ2-2, is KAGVTQTPRYLIKTRGQQVTLSCSPISGHRSVSWYQQTPGQGLQFLFEYFSETQRNKGNFPGRFSGRQFSNSRSEMNVSTLELGDSALYLCASSLGRQNTGELFFGEGSRLTVL.

The CDR3 DNA follows: TGTGCCAGCAGTATAGGTCGGGGCTATGGCTACACCTTC. This codes for CASSIGRGYGYTF. This chain links TRBV25-1 with TRBJ1-2; D gene uncertain. Trimming cost V 5 bases and J 4 bases, with 11 bases left between them. Germline V gives CDR1 MGHDK, CDR2 SYGVNS. The CDR3 is made up of 13 amino acids.

The chain uses TRBV4-1 and TRBJ2-7, with 11 bases lining up with TRBD1. This CDR3 region has 15 residues. V was clipped by 4 bases and J by 1 base; unmatched bases: 3. Germline V gene lookup returns CDR1 MGHRA and CDR2 YSYEKL. The CDR3 loop is CASSRGTGGSYEQYF. CDR3 bases: TGCGCCAGCAGCCGCGGGACAGGGGGATCCTACGAGCAGTACTTC.

The chain links TRBV7-9 to TRBJ2-1; the D gene is possibly TRBD2 (6 bases). CDR3 length: 14 residues. From germline, CDR1 is SEHNR and CDR2 FQNEAQ (reference sequence). V was clipped by 6 bases and J by 6 bases, with 15 bases between them. CDR3 DNA sequence: TGTGCCAGCAGGGGCGACCAGGGAGGCAATGAGCAGTTCTTC. Translation: CASRGDQGGNEQFF. Filled out from reference TRBV7-9 and TRBJ2-1, the complete variable domain reads DTGVSQNPRHKITKRGQNVTFRCDPISEHNRLYWYRQTLGQGPEFLTYFQNEAQLEKSRLLSDRFSAERPKGSFSTLEIQRTEQGDSAMYLCASRGDQGGNEQFFGPGTRLTVL.

The chain is built from TRBV14 and TRBJ2-6; D is unclear. The CDR3 is 14 residues long. Germline V CDR1 and CDR2: SGHDN, FVKESK. V was pared by 6 bases and J by 3 bases, with 9 bases between. CDR3 sequence (DNA): TGTGCCAGCAGTCGTCTGGGTGGGGCCAACGTCCTGACTTTC. Translating gives CASSRLGGANVLTF. The full variable domain, completed using reference TRBV14 and TRBJ2-6, is EAGVTQFPSHSVIEKGQTVTLRCDPISGHDNLYWYRRVMGKEIKFLLHFVKESKQDESGMPNNRFLAERTGGTYSTLKVQPAELEDSGVYFCASSRLGGANVLTFGAGSRLTVL.

The genes are TRBV11-2 and TRBJ2-1; 8 bases are a match to TRBD1. CDR3 size: 17 residues. Trimming removed 4 bases from V and 1 base from J; junction bases left unmatched: 9. Germline V gives CDR1 SGHAT, CDR2 FQNNGV. This CDR3 reads CASSSQDGQGSYNEQFF. The CDR3 nucleotides are TGTGCCAGCAGCTCCCAGGATGGACAGGGATCCTACAATGAGCAGTTCTTC.

The chain employs TRBV19 and TRBJ1-1; a possible D gene is TRBD1 (6 bases). The CDR3 runs 11 residues. From germline, CDR1 is LNHDA and CDR2 SQIVND (reference sequence). Trimming left V 8 bases short and J 4 bases short, with 8 bases between. CDR3 in amino acids: CASEDSTEAFF. The CDR3 nucleotides are TGTGCCAGTGAGGACAGCACTGAAGCTTTCTTT.

The genes are TRBV28 and TRBJ2-2; no clear D. From germline, CDR1 is MDHEN and CDR2 SYDVKM. V lost 3 bases, J lost 6 bases, and 8 bases lay in between. This CDR3 is built from 13 residues. CDR3 region: CASSLFRAGELFF. The CDR3 bases are TGTGCCAGCAGTTTGTTTAGGGCCGGGGAGCTGTTTTTT.

This chain connects TRBV4-1 to TRBJ2-7; D unresolved. Germline-derived CDR1 and CDR2 are MGHRA and YSYEKL. The CDR3 extends over 13 amino acids. The germline V and J ends were trimmed by 2 bases and 5 bases, with 10 bases remaining between them. CDR3 sequence: CASSQPLRDEQYF. CDR3 bases: TGCGCCAGCAGCCAACCCCTACGGGACGAGCAGTACTTC.

This sequence joins TRBV7-8 and TRBJ2-5; 7 bases line up with TRBD1. The CDR3 consists of 15 residues. V dropped 3 bases and J dropped 4; count of bases not matched to a gene: 8. Germline CDR1 and CDR2: SGHVS and FQNEAQ. CDR3 sequence (DNA): TGTGCCAGCAGCTTCCAGGAACACAGGGGAGAGACCCAGTACTTC. It is translated as CASSFQEHRGETQYF.

The chain has TRBV28 and TRBJ2-7; D might be TRBD1 (6 bases). The CDR3 extends over 14 amino acids. Trimming took 2 bases from V and 2 from J, leaving 10 bases between them. Germline V gives CDR1 MDHEN, CDR2 SYDVKM. The CDR3 is CASSLGQLTYEQYF. CDR3 nucleotides: TGTGCCAGCAGTTTAGGACAGTTAACCTACGAGCAGTACTTC.

V usage is TRBV20-1 and J usage is TRBJ1-1; D may be TRBD1 (5 bases). Trimming took off 6 bases at V and 7 bases at J, with 12 bases between the two ends. This CDR3 region has 11 residues. The V gene's germline CDR1 is DFQATT and CDR2 SNEGSKA (reference sequence). In DNA form, the CDR3 reads TGCAGTGCGTCTACCAGGGTTGAAGCTTTCTTT. Amino acids: CSASTRVEAFF.

The rearrangement uses TRBV5-1 and TRBJ1-2, with D possibly TRBD1 on 6 matching bases. The ends were cut back, 3 bases at V and 2 bases at J, with 17 bases in the middle. The germline CDR1 and CDR2 sequences are SGHRS and YFSETQ. The CDR3 sequence is 16 residues long. The CDR3 nucleotides are TGCGCCAGCAGCTGGACCGGACAGACGGTAAACTATGGCTACACCTTC. Translation: CASSWTGQTVNYGYTF.

This clone was counted between two and nine times. The rearrangement uses TRBV6-5 and TRBJ1-1, with 7 bases fitting TRBD1. The CDR3 length is 13 residues. Germline lookup yields CDR1 MNHEY and CDR2 SVGAGI. Trimming removed 2 bases from V and 11 bases from J; junction bases left unmatched: 8. Written as DNA, the CDR3 is TGTGCCAGCAGTTACCACGACAGGGCTGCCGCTTTCTTT. It yields the protein CASSYHDRAAAFF.

CDR3 nucleotides: TGTGCCAGCAGGAAGGGGGGCGCCTCTCGGTCACCCCTCCACTTT. This encodes CASRKGGASRSPLHF. The chain couples TRBV2 to TRBJ1-6; a possible D gene is TRBD1 (6 bases). Between the trimmed V and J ends, which lost 6 bases and 10 bases, there was a span of 19 bases. The CDR3 extends over 15 amino acids. Germline CDR1 and CDR2: SNHLY and FYNNEI.

The chain employs TRBV10-3 and TRBJ2-5; D perhaps matches TRBD2 (5 bases). The V end lost 8 bases, the J end lost 5 bases, and 21 bases lay between the germline ends. The CDR3 is 15 residues long. Per the germline V gene, CDR1 is ENHRY and CDR2 is SYGVKD. In DNA form, the CDR3 reads TGTGCCATCCGGCAATCGGACTCACCAGTCGAGACCCAGTACTTC. Amino acids: CAIRQSDSPVETQYF.

The chain carries TRBV4-3 and TRBJ1-1, with D unresolved. The germline V gene has CDR1 LGHNA and CDR2 YSLEER. Trimming took 1 base from V and 1 from J, leaving 4 bases between them. The length of the CDR3 is 13 residues. CDR3 region: CASSQGQNTEAFF. The CDR3 bases are TGCGCCAGCAGCCAAGGGCAGAACACTGAAGCTTTCTTT.

The V gene is TRBV2, the J gene TRBJ2-1, with 11 positions matching TRBD1. V lost 6 bases to trimming and J lost 9 bases; unmatched junction nucleotides: 4. In germline, CDR1 is SNHLY, CDR2 FYNNEI. This CDR3 is 13 amino acids long. In nucleotides, the CDR3 is TGTGCCAGCAGGGACAGGGGGCGCACTGAGCAGTTCTTC. It encodes CASRDRGRTEQFF.